Below, 16 T cell receptor beta chains from the same sample are listed, as sequenced in a study of T cell repertoires in cytomegalovirus infection. For these receptors, no antigen is known. TCRdb reprocessed the reads via MiXCR and lists one record per CDR3 protein. The sample contains about 920,000 distinct CDR3 sequences, around 32% of which appear only once. Sequences were derived from cultured CD8+ T cells from PBMCs, sampled from culture after CMV antigen stimulation. Receptor source: a human donor in good health (CMV status not recorded). Some clones in this sample may be carry-over from other donors' samples.

V is TRBV12-3 or TRBV12-4 and J is TRBJ2-1; D call uncertain. The CDR3 sequence is 14 residues long. V lost 5 bases, J lost 0 bases, and 8 bases lay in between. CDR3 sequence: CASSPPASYNEQFF. In DNA, the CDR3 is TGTGCCAGCAGTCCGCCCGCCTCCTACAATGAGCAGTTCTTC.

This clonotype was picked up one time. The rearrangement links TRBV20-1 to TRBJ2-7, with TRBD1 matching over 10 bases. V was clipped by 7 bases and J by 3 bases; unmatched bases: 3. The CDR3 spans 12 residues. CDR1 is DFQATT, CDR2 SNEGSKA, per germline (reference sequence). CDR3 loop: CSVDRGSYEQYF. CDR3 DNA: TGCAGTGTGGACAGGGGGAGCTACGAGCAGTACTTC.

This clonotype was picked up many times. Germline is not matched at one junction end, which may reflect a read error. The rearrangement uses TRBV7-7 and TRBJ2-1, with D possibly matching TRBD1 (6 bases). Per germline, CDR1 SSHAT and CDR2 FNYEAQ (reference sequence). The CDR3 has 14 amino acids. CDR3 bases: TGTGCTAGCAGCTTGCAGGACAGTTCGGATGAGCAGTTCTTC. The encoded protein is CASSLQDSSDEQFF.

The DNA for the CDR3 is TGTGCCAGCAGTTACTCGAGACAGGAAGGCTCCTACGAGCAGTACGTC. Residues: CASSYSRQEGSYEQYV. The V and J genes are TRBV6-2 or TRBV6-3 and TRBJ2-7; possible D gene TRBD1, 6 bases. Germline lookup yields CDR1 MNHEY and CDR2 SVGEGT. Trimming removed 0 bases at V and 0 bases at J, with 12 bases between. The length of the CDR3 is 16 residues.

There are a few counts of this clonotype. The chain carries TRBV27 and TRBJ2-3, with TRBD2 matching 13 bases. CDR3 length: 15 amino acids. The junction had 5 bases not matched to a gene; V was cut back by 5 bases and J by 6 bases. Germline V gene sequence: CDR1 MNHEY, CDR2 SMNVEV (reference sequence). The CDR3 region is CASSLGTSGEDTQYF. CDR3 nucleotides: TGTGCCAGCAGTCTAGGGACTAGCGGGGAGGATACGCAGTATTTT.

The chain joins TRBV6-1 to TRBJ2-7, with D tentatively TRBD1 (5 bases). This CDR3 is built from 14 residues. The V and J ends lost 5 bases and 3 bases respectively, with 14 bases between them. Germline V gives CDR1 MNHNS, CDR2 SASEGT. The CDR3 DNA sequence: TGTGCCAGCAGTTCCCGACAGCAGAGCTACGAGCAGTACGTC. This encodes CASSSRQQSYEQYV.

This clonotype occurred a few times. This rearrangement joins TRBV7-3 to TRBJ2-1; 7 bases align to TRBD1. CDR3 length equals 15 residues. Germline values: CDR1 SGHTA, CDR2 FQGTGA. Germline trimming cut 5 bases from V and 2 bases from J; bases unmatched to any gene: 6. The CDR3: CASSPEGATYNEQFF. The CDR3 region has the DNA TGTGCCAGCAGCCCAGAGGGGGCTACCTACAATGAGCAGTTCTTC.

The rearrangement uses TRBV5-4 and TRBJ2-2; D unresolved. Trimming removed 4 bases at V and 2 bases at J, with 12 bases between. The CDR3 extends over 15 amino acids. Germline-derived CDR1 and CDR2 are SGHNT and YYREEE (reference sequence). CDR3 region: CASSQPTNNTGELFF. In DNA form, the CDR3 reads TGTGCCAGCAGCCAACCTACAAACAACACCGGGGAGCTGTTTTTT. Looking up the rest from reference TRBV5-4 and TRBJ2-2 gives the full variable domain: ETGVTQSPTHLIKTRGQQVTLRCSSQSGHNTVSWYQQALGQGPQFIFQYYREEENGRGNFPPRFSGLQFPNYSSELNVNALELDDSALYLCASSQPTNNTGELFFGEGSRLTVL.

This clonotype was detected only a few times. The genes are TRBV7-2 and TRBJ2-5; 7 positions agree with TRBD1. Germline trimming cut 5 bases from V and 2 bases from J; bases unmatched to any gene: 14. The CDR3 sequence is 17 residues long. Looked up from germline, CDR1 is SGHTA and CDR2 is FQGNSA. The CDR3 is CASSEHPGTVNQETQYF. The CDR3 nucleotides read TGTGCCAGCAGCGAACACCCCGGGACAGTGAATCAAGAGACCCAGTACTTC.

The rearrangement joins TRBV6-5 to TRBJ2-1, with TRBD2 as a possible D gene (6 bases). V was pared by 4 bases and J by 6 bases, with 10 bases between. Germline lookup yields CDR1 MNHEY and CDR2 SVGAGI. The CDR3 is 13 amino acids. CDR3 sequence (DNA): TGTGCCAGCAGTTGGGGGGACCGCAATGAGCAGTTCTTC. This sequence encodes CASSWGDRNEQFF.

This clonotype has more than one count but fewer than ten. This rearrangement joins TRBV10-3 to TRBJ1-1, with D perhaps matching TRBD1 (6 bases). Between the trimmed V and J ends, which lost 6 bases and 1 base, there was a span of 9 bases. CDR3 length equals 13 residues. Per germline, CDR1 ENHRY and CDR2 SYGVKD. DNA of the CDR3: TGTGCCATCAGACCACAGGGGAACACTGAAGCTTTCTTT. This gives the protein CAIRPQGNTEAFF.

The chain joins TRBV7-6 to TRBJ1-2; no firm D call. Trimming took off 5 bases at V and 4 bases at J, with 14 bases between the two ends. The CDR3 runs to 14 residues. The V gene's germline CDR1 is SGHVS and CDR2 FNYEAQ. The CDR3: CASSPEGTRYGYTF. The CDR3, as DNA: TGTGCCAGCAGCCCCGAAGGCACCCGCTATGGCTACACCTTC.

The CDR3 coding sequence is TGTGCCAGCAGTTCCCCGGGACAGGTGGGCGGGGAGCTGTTTTTT. As protein: CASSSPGQVGGELFF. The genes are TRBV6-6 and TRBJ2-2, with 8 nucleotides matching TRBD1. The CDR3 totals 15 residues. CDR1 and CDR2 from the germline V gene are MNHNY and SVGAGI (reference sequence). Losses at the gene ends were 4 bases for V and 7 bases for J; bases not matched to a gene: 8.

This clonotype appeared once. CDR3 nucleotides: TGTGCCAGCAGTTTTACCGGGACAGAGCTGTACAATGAGCAGTTCTTC. This gives the protein CASSFTGTELYNEQFF. The chain joins TRBV6-1 to TRBJ2-1; 7 bases fit TRBD1. The CDR3 length is 16 residues. With 5 bases clipped from V and 4 bases from J, the junction kept 11 bases outside the gene matches. Germline V gives CDR1 MNHNS, CDR2 SASEGT.

Only a few counts were recorded for this clonotype. The CDR3 region is CSAWDRESDETQYF. CDR3 coding DNA: TGCAGTGCTTGGGACAGGGAAAGTGACGAGACCCAGTACTTC. The genes are TRBV20-1 and TRBJ2-5, with 9 bases matching TRBD1. CDR3 length: 14 residues. The germline V gene encodes CDR1 DFQATT and CDR2 SNEGSKA (reference sequence). V dropped 5 bases and J dropped 5; count of bases not matched to a gene: 9.

This clonotype was seen repeatedly, ten times or more. V gene TRBV7-9 combines with J gene TRBJ1-1; D remains unclear. The CDR3 is 14 residues long. Germline V CDR1 and CDR2: SEHNR, FQNEAQ (reference sequence). Between the trimmed V and J ends, which lost 4 bases and 0 bases, there was a span of 9 bases. CDR3 nucleotide sequence: TGTGCCAGCAGCTCCCCGGTTTTGAACACTGAAGCTTTCTTT. Translation: CASSSPVLNTEAFF.